What follows are 25 T cell receptor beta chains derived from one specimen sequenced in a study of cytomegalovirus exposure and HLA in healthy donors. The PCR made use of 60 Vbeta and 13 Jbeta primers. Sequencing used immunoSEQ multiplex PCR; TCRdb keeps in-frame clones, though not all of them. The sample holds some 140,000 clones; more than 75% are singletons and the top ten take approximately 5.6%. What was sequenced was PBMCs. These receptors were collected from a woman between 35 and 50 years old in good health and CMV-seropositive.

This chain uses TRBV27 with TRBJ1-5; D not resolved. V was pared by 0 bases and J by 2 bases, with 11 bases between. Germline V gene data show CDR1 as MNHEY and CDR2 as SMNVEV (reference sequence). This CDR3 has 16 residues. DNA for the CDR3: TGTGCCAGCAGTTTATCTCCAGGCAGTCGCAATCAGCCCCAGCATTTT. Encoded protein: CASSLSPGSRNQPQHF.

A single count supports this clone. The chain recombines TRBV19 with TRBJ2-3, with a tentative D call TRBD1 (6 bases). CDR3 length: 17 residues. The germline V gene encodes CDR1 LNHDA and CDR2 SQIVND (reference sequence). The V gene lost 5 bases and the J gene lost 2 bases, with 20 bases spanning the gap. Written as DNA, the CDR3 is TGTGCCAGTAGTCTACTTCCGGGACAAACACCCACAGATACGCAGTATTTT. It yields the protein CASSLLPGQTPTDTQYF.

This chain's CDR3 is CSVVAGAAYGYTF. The CDR3 region has the DNA TGCAGCGTTGTAGCAGGGGCGGCCTATGGCTACACCTTC. The chain employs TRBV29-1 and TRBJ1-2, with D perhaps matching TRBD1 (6 bases). Trimming took 4 bases from V and 4 from J, leaving 13 bases between them. CDR1 and CDR2 (germline): SQVTM, ANQGSEA. The CDR3 extends over 13 amino acids.

The J gene is TRBJ1-2, the V gene TRBV13, with 9 bases aligning to TRBD1. CDR1 and CDR2 from the germline V gene are PRHDT and FYEKMQ (reference sequence). The V gene end was trimmed by 3 bases and the J gene end by 7 bases; junction bases not matched to a gene: 9. The CDR3 spans 15 residues. The DNA of the CDR3 is TGTGCCAGCAGCTTGGGGACAGGGAAGGTGCTTGGCTACACCTTC. This translates into CASSLGTGKVLGYTF.

V and J are TRBV4-2 and TRBJ2-3; 11 bases map to TRBD2. There are 18 residues in the CDR3. V lost 1 base and J lost 0; bases outside the gene matches: 6. Per the germline V gene, CDR1 is LGHNA and CDR2 is YNFKEQ. CDR3: CASSQGTSGSASTDTQYF. The CDR3, as DNA: TGTGCCAGCAGCCAAGGGACTAGCGGGTCTGCTAGCACAGATACGCAGTATTTT.

This clone was recorded only once. V and J are TRBV15 and TRBJ2-1, with 9 bases matching TRBD2. CDR3 size: 18 residues. Trimming removed 3 bases from V and 3 bases from J; junction bases left unmatched: 12. The germline V gene encodes CDR1 LNHNV and CDR2 YYDKDF (reference sequence). CDR3 sequence reads: CATSRGSGRKFNYNEQFF. The DNA of the CDR3 is TGTGCCACCAGCAGGGGTAGCGGGAGAAAATTTAACTACAATGAGCAGTTCTTC.

The chain recombines TRBV7-6 with TRBJ1-1, with 7 bases that match TRBD1. The CDR3 has 15 amino acids. The V and J ends lost 1 base and 5 bases, in that order; junction bases with no gene match: 7. Germline-derived CDR1 and CDR2 are SGHVS and FNYEAQ. For the CDR3, the DNA is TGTGCCAGCAGCTTAGGGGACAGCTTGGGGACTGAAGCTTTCTTT. Its protein product is CASSLGDSLGTEAFF.

The chain recombines TRBV7-8 with TRBJ2-7; the match to TRBD2 covers 7 bases. The CDR3 covers 16 residues. Trimming took 0 bases from V and 3 from J; bases not matched to a gene: 8. Germline V lookup: CDR1 SGHVS, CDR2 FQNEAQ. In nucleotides, the CDR3 is TGTGCCAGCAGCTTAGCCTCCGGGACTATACACTACGAGCAGTACTTC. It encodes CASSLASGTIHYEQYF.

The table lists this clone with a count of one. The gene calls are TRBV5-1 and TRBJ2-1; D possibly corresponds to TRBD2 (6 bases). The CDR3 extends over 18 amino acids. Looked up from germline, CDR1 is SGHRS and CDR2 is YFSETQ. V was shortened by 0 bases and J by 8 bases, with 24 bases between the two germline ends. CDR3 sequence (DNA): TGCGCCAGCAGCTTGGTTGCGGGAAAGATTCCCGGGTCGGATGAGCAGTTCTTC. This sequence encodes CASSLVAGKIPGSDEQFF.

The V gene is TRBV7-6, the J gene TRBJ1-2, with D possibly matching TRBD1 (5 bases). The germline V and J ends were trimmed by 5 bases and 3 bases, with 7 bases remaining between them. Germline V CDR1 and CDR2: SGHVS, FNYEAQ. The CDR3 is made up of 12 amino acids. The CDR3 nucleotides are TGTGCCAGCAGCCCGGGGGACTATGGCTACACCTTC. Translated, it gives CASSPGDYGYTF.

The chain carries TRBV18 and TRBJ2-7; a weak D match, TRBD1 (6 bases). The CDR3 spans 14 residues. Deletions cut 4 bases from V and 2 bases from J, with 12 bases between. Germline assignment: CDR1 KGHSH and CDR2 LQKENI. The CDR3 nucleotides read TGTGCCAGCTCACGCGTAGGACAGACCTACGAGCAGTACTTC. It translates to CASSRVGQTYEQYF.

The chain links TRBV5-8 to TRBJ1-5; 7 nucleotides line up with TRBD1. The CDR3 is 15 residues long. Germline CDR1 reads SGHTS; CDR2 reads YDEGEE. Trimming at V came to 4 bases and at J to 5 bases, leaving 9 bases not matched to a gene. The CDR3 nucleotides read TGTGCCAGCAGCCCGGGACAGAAGGTCTATCAGCCCCAGCATTTT. Amino acid sequence: CASSPGQKVYQPQHF.

This chain joins TRBV6-1 and TRBJ2-7; 8 nucleotides align to TRBD2. Germline V lookup: CDR1 MNHNS, CDR2 SASEGT. V lost 8 bases and J lost 0; bases outside the gene matches: 6. The CDR3 totals 14 residues. CDR3 region: CASLPSGSSYEQYF. CDR3 in DNA: TGTGCCAGCCTTCCGAGCGGGAGCTCCTACGAGCAGTACTTC.

The chain is built from TRBV5-5 and TRBJ2-1; 8 nucleotides align to TRBD2. The ends lost 2 bases at V and 8 bases at J; junction bases unmatched: 6. Germline V gene data show CDR1 as SGHKS and CDR2 as YYEKEE (reference sequence). The CDR3 has 14 residues. In DNA form, the CDR3 reads TGTGCCAGCAGCTTAACTAGCGGAGGCGATGAGCAGTTCTTC. Translation: CASSLTSGGDEQFF.

This clone was found a few times. The gene calls are TRBV9 and TRBJ2-1, with 14 positions matching TRBD2. The germline CDR1 and CDR2 sequences are SGDLS and YYNGEE. V dropped 4 bases and J dropped 3; count of bases not matched to a gene: 12. The CDR3 has 19 amino acids. The CDR3 DNA reads TGTGCCAGCAGCATACTGGGACTAGCGGGAGCGGGATTCTACAATGAGCAGTTCTTC. It yields the protein CASSILGLAGAGFYNEQFF.

This chain uses TRBV27 with TRBJ2-7; tentative D call: TRBD2 (6 bases). In germline, CDR1 is MNHEY, CDR2 SMNVEV (reference sequence). The V end lost 5 bases, the J end lost 1 base, and 9 bases lay between the germline ends. The CDR3 contains 13 residues. CDR3 sequence: CASSTEGSYEQYF. The CDR3 DNA follows: TGTGCCAGCAGTACGGAGGGATCCTACGAGCAGTACTTC.

The chain links TRBV18 to TRBJ2-2, with a possible D match to TRBD1 (6 bases). In germline, CDR1 is KGHSH, CDR2 LQKENI. The CDR3 is made up of 18 amino acids. V was cut by 0 bases and J by 7 bases, with 21 bases left in between. This CDR3 reads CASSPPGAKTSDGGELFF. The CDR3, as DNA: TGTGCCAGCTCACCACCGGGGGCTAAGACCTCGGACGGCGGGGAGCTGTTTTTT.

This chain connects TRBV30 to TRBJ2-2; D might be TRBD1 (5 bases). Germline values: CDR1 GTSNPN, CDR2 SVGIG (reference sequence). This CDR3 has 16 amino acids. V lost 0 bases and J lost 5, with 16 bases in between. The CDR3 sequence is CAWSVRVGAATGELFF. The CDR3 DNA reads TGTGCCTGGAGTGTACGGGTAGGGGCAGCTACCGGGGAGCTGTTTTTT.

This clone was detected only a few times. CDR3 amino acids: CASSRGDTQYF. Here the CDR3 DNA reads TGTGCCAGCAGCCGAGGAGATACGCAGTATTTT. The chain joins TRBV2 to TRBJ2-3; D uncertain. The CDR3 has 11 residues. Deletions cut 6 bases from V and 5 bases from J, with 6 bases between. Germline values: CDR1 SNHLY, CDR2 FYNNEI.

The V call is TRBV11-2, the J call TRBJ2-5, with a weak D call TRBD1 (6 bases). CDR1 SGHAT and CDR2 FQNNGV come from the germline V gene. The CDR3 covers 13 residues. The germline V and J ends were trimmed by 3 bases and 4 bases, with 9 bases remaining between them. This CDR3 reads CASSFEGGETQYF. The CDR3 DNA reads as TGTGCCAGCAGCTTTGAAGGGGGAGAGACCCAGTACTTC.

This clone is a singleton in its sample. The V call is TRBV7-2, the J call TRBJ1-1; D ambiguous. CDR3 size: 11 residues. Per the germline V gene, CDR1 is SGHTA and CDR2 is FQGNSA. V dropped 5 bases and J dropped 11 bases, with 12 bases sitting between them. The CDR3 nucleotides read TGTGCCAGCAGCCTGGCCGCGGGTGCTTTCTTT. Translated: CASSLAAGAFF.

This clone was detected only a few times. The genes are TRBV29-1 and TRBJ2-2; D is perhaps TRBD2 (5 bases). In germline, CDR1 is SQVTM, CDR2 ANQGSEA. V was cut by 7 bases and J by 5 bases, with 20 bases left in between. The CDR3 runs to 15 residues. CDR3 residues: CSGSCPDFRTGELFF. The CDR3 nucleotides are TGCAGCGGGTCGTGTCCGGACTTTCGGACCGGGGAGCTGTTTTTT.

The chain is built from TRBV2 and TRBJ2-7; D might be TRBD2 (5 bases). Germline CDR1 SNHLY, CDR2 FYNNEI. The ends were cut back, 3 bases at V and 0 bases at J, with 9 bases in the middle. This CDR3 contains 14 residues. The DNA for the CDR3 is TGTGCCAGCAGTGAGGAGCGGATCTCCTACGAGCAGTACTTC. Translation: CASSEERISYEQYF.

The chain carries TRBV7-6 and TRBJ2-1; 12 bases are a match to TRBD2. There are 15 residues in the CDR3. Germline CDR1 SGHVS, CDR2 FNYEAQ. Unmatched junction bases numbered 4, after V lost 3 bases and J lost 7 bases. The CDR3 sequence: CASSFGTSGWNEQFF. CDR3 sequence (DNA): TGTGCCAGCAGCTTTGGGACTAGCGGGTGGAATGAGCAGTTCTTC.

V is TRBV25-1 and J is TRBJ2-3; TRBD1 agrees at 10 bases. Germline lookup yields CDR1 MGHDK and CDR2 SYGVNS. The CDR3 covers 11 residues. The CDR3, as DNA: TGTGGGACAGGGGGGAGGGATACGCAGTATTTT. This translates into CGTGGRDTQYF.